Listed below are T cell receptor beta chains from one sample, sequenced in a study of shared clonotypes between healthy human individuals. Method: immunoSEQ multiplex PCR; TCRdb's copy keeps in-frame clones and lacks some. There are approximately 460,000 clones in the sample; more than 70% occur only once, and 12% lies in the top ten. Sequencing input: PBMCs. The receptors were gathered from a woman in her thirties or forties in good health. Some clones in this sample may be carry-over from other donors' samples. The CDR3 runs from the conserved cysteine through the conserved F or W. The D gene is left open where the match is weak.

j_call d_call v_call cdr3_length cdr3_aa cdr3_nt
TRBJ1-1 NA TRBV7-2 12 CASSLMEGKAFF TGTGCCAGCAGCTTAATGGAGGGAAAAGCTTTCTTT
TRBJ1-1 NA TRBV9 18 CASSVEGSARGLNTEAFF TGTGCCAGCAGCGTAGAGGGATCGGCCCGGGGGTTGAACACTGAAGCTTTCTTT
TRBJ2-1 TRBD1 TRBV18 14 CASSPDYRGNEQFF TGTGCCAGCTCACCTGATTACAGGGGAAATGAGCAGTTCTTC
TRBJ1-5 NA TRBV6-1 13 CASSAGEELPQHF TGTGCCAGCAGTGCGGGGGAGGAGCTGCCCCAGCATTTT
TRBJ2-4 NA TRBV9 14 CASSVGEAKNIQYF TGTGCCAGCAGCGTAGGGGAAGCCAAAAACATTCAGTACTTC
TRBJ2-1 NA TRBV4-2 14 CASSQDAFPSWLFF TGTGCCAGCAGCCAAGATGCTTTTCCCTCTTGGCTGTTCTTC
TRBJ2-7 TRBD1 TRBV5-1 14 CASSLGYRGYEQYF TGCGCCAGCAGCTTGGGTTACAGGGGGTACGAGCAGTACTTC
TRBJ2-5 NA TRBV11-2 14 CASRREGAQETQYF TGTGCCAGCAGGAGGGAGGGGGCGCAAGAGACCCAGTACTTC
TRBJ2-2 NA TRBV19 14 CASTQEMNTGELFF TGTGCCAGTACACAGGAGATGAACACCGGGGAGCTGTTTTTT
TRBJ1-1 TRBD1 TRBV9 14 CASSEAPGGTEAFF TGTGCCAGCAGCGAGGCCCCAGGGGGGACTGAAGCTTTCTTT
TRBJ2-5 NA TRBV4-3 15 CASSQGLASQETQYF TGCGCCAGCAGCCAAGGTCTAGCGAGCCAAGAGACCCAGTACTTC
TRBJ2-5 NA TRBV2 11 CASSEWETQYF TGTGCCAGCAGTGAATGGGAGACCCAGTACTTC
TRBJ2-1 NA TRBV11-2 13 CASSFGYDNEQFF TGTGCCAGCAGCTTTGGATACGACAATGAGCAGTTCTTC
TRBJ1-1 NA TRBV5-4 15 CASSREGGMYTEAFF TGTGCCAGCAGTCGAGAGGGGGGGATGTACACTGAAGCTTTCTTT
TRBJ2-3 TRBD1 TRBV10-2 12 CASSEQGDTQYF TGCGCCAGCAGTGAACAGGGGGATACGCAGTATTTT
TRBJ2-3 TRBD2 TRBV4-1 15 CASSQDSAGAGTQYF TGCGCCAGCAGCCAAGATTCGGCGGGAGCGGGAACGCAGTATTTT